These 14 T cell receptor beta chains were all obtained from the same sample, sequenced in a study of post-analysis software for immune sequencing data. The authors incorporated unique molecular identifiers into the TCR beta cDNA libraries. MiXCR, run by TCRdb on the PCR reads, gives a single entry per CDR3 protein. The data show roughly 150,000 distinct CDR3 sequences, approximately 35% seen once. The sample was blood, taken after autologous hematopoietic stem cell transplantation. These receptors all come from a girl under 18 with multiple sclerosis.

J is TRBJ2-3 and V is TRBV28, with a weak D call TRBD2 (6 bases). The CDR3 totals 17 residues. Looked up from germline, CDR1 is MDHEN and CDR2 is SYDVKM. Trimming removed 2 bases at V and 2 bases at J, with 17 bases between. The CDR3 loop reads CASSLPSAGGFTDTQYF. The CDR3 bases are TGTGCCAGCAGTTTACCCTCTGCCGGAGGGTTCACAGATACGCAGTATTTT.

This chain uses TRBV20-1 with TRBJ2-1; 9 bases match TRBD2. After removal of 5 bases from V and 0 bases from J, the junction contained 2 bases not matched to a gene. CDR1 DFQATT and CDR2 SNEGSKA come from the germline V gene (reference sequence). This CDR3 comprises 14 residues. CDR3 protein: CSAETSGSYNEQFF. The CDR3 region has the DNA TGCAGTGCTGAGACTAGCGGCTCCTACAATGAGCAGTTCTTC.

The V gene is TRBV5-6, the J gene TRBJ2-7; 12 positions match TRBD1. Germline lookup yields CDR1 SGHDT and CDR2 YYEEEE. Trimming cost V 4 bases and J 6 bases; bases outside gene matches: 11. This CDR3 comprises 16 residues. CDR3 DNA sequence: TGTGCCAGCAGCCTACCACACCGGGACAGGGGGCGCGAGCAGTACTTC. Protein product: CASSLPHRDRGREQYF.

About this clonotype itself: The junction departs from germline at one end; a sequencing error may be responsible. V is TRBV6-1 and J is TRBJ2-6; maybe TRBD1 (5 bases). The CDR3 length is 17 residues. Germline lookup yields CDR1 MNHNS and CDR2 SASEGT. CDR3 sequence reads: CASSPRAPVSGANVPTF. CDR3 sequence (DNA): TGTGCCAGCAGCCCAAGGGCTCCCGTCTCTGGGGCCAACGTCCCGACTTTC.

This clonotype has a handful of counts. V is TRBV4-2 and J is TRBJ2-3, with 12 nucleotides matching TRBD2. In germline, CDR1 is LGHNA, CDR2 YNFKEQ. V shed 1 base and J 4 bases; nucleotides not matched to a gene: 3. This CDR3 region has 16 residues. The CDR3 loop is CASSQGLAGVSDTQYF. The CDR3, as DNA: TGTGCCAGCAGCCAAGGACTAGCGGGAGTTTCAGATACGCAGTATTTT.

The chain combines TRBV5-1 with TRBJ1-2; weak D call: TRBD1 (5 bases). V gave up 0 bases and J gave up 6 bases, with 12 bases separating them. Germline V gene data show CDR1 as SGHRS and CDR2 as YFSETQ. This CDR3 contains 14 residues. The CDR3 loop reads CASSLVQATHGYTF. DNA for the CDR3: TGCGCCAGCAGCTTGGTACAGGCCACCCATGGCTACACCTTC. Complete variable domain (other parts from reference TRBV5-1 and TRBJ1-2): KAGVTQTPRYLIKTRGQQVTLSCSPISGHRSVSWYQQTPGQGLQFLFEYFSETQRNKGNFPGRFSGRQFSNSRSEMNVSTLELGDSALYLCASSLVQATHGYTFGSGTRLTVV.

The gene calls are TRBV28 and TRBJ2-4; D is undetermined. V was cut by 4 bases and J by 6 bases, with 4 bases left in between. The CDR3 covers 11 residues. Germline CDR1 and CDR2: MDHEN and SYDVKM. The CDR3 protein is CASSSVNIQYF. As DNA, the CDR3 is TGTGCCAGCAGTTCCGTAAACATTCAGTACTTC.

Many counts were recorded for this clonotype. The chain recombines TRBV6-5 with TRBJ2-3; 10 bases are a match to TRBD2. Per germline, CDR1 MNHEY and CDR2 SVGAGI. The CDR3 covers 19 residues. V shed 2 bases, J shed 2 bases, and the junction held 13 bases outside the gene matches. CDR3 in DNA: TGTGCCAGCAGTTACCTAGCGGGAGCGTGGGAGTCTGTCACAGATACGCAGTATTTT. Residues: CASSYLAGAWESVTDTQYF.

This clonotype was recorded many times. V and J are TRBV6-2 or TRBV6-3 and TRBJ2-3; D is uncertain. The CDR3 length is 12 residues. V was trimmed by 9 bases and J by 10 bases, leaving 17 bases between them. CDR1 MNHEY and CDR2 SVGEGT come from the germline V gene. CDR3 region: CASRDSPPAQYF. Written as DNA, the CDR3 is TGTGCCAGTAGAGATAGCCCTCCGGCGCAGTATTTT.

The chain joins TRBV5-5 to TRBJ2-7; D may be TRBD1 (6 bases). CDR3 length: 14 residues. Trimming removed 0 bases at V and 4 bases at J, with 11 bases between. CDR1 is SGHKS, CDR2 YYEKEE, per germline (reference sequence). The CDR3 region has the DNA TGTGCCAGCAGCTTGGAGGGGGTCTGGTACGAGCAGTACTTC. It codes for CASSLEGVWYEQYF. The variable domain in full, completed from reference TRBV5-5 and TRBJ2-7, reads DAGVTQSPTHLIKTRGQQVTLRCSPISGHKSVSWYQQVLGQGPQFIFQYYEKEERGRGNFPDRFSARQFPNYSSELNVNALLLGDSALYLCASSLEGVWYEQYFGPGTRLTVT.

This clonotype was counted between two and nine times. This chain links TRBV5-1 with TRBJ2-3; possibly TRBD1 for D (5 bases). V shed 2 bases and J shed 6 bases, with 13 bases lying between them. Germline V CDR1 and CDR2: SGHRS, YFSETQ. The CDR3 extends over 14 amino acids. CDR3 DNA: TGCGCCAGCAGCTTCATGGGGCTTCGGGATACGCAGTATTTT. Protein product: CASSFMGLRDTQYF.

This clonotype was counted between two and nine times. This chain uses TRBV4-2 with TRBJ2-1; 11 positions match TRBD2. The CDR3 has 16 residues. CDR1 is LGHNA, CDR2 YNFKEQ, per germline. V trimming: 4 bases; J trimming: 6 bases; junction bases outside the gene matches: 8. The chain's CDR3 is CASSLFLAGGGNEQFF. DNA of the CDR3: TGTGCCAGCAGCCTATTCCTAGCGGGAGGCGGCAATGAGCAGTTCTTC.

This clonotype showed up just a few times. A read error may produce the germline difference seen at one junction end. This chain joins TRBV7-7 and TRBJ2-3; D may match TRBD1 or TRBD2 (5 bases each). The CDR3 has 15 residues. Germline CDR1 reads SSHAT; CDR2 reads FNYEAQ (reference sequence). The CDR3 DNA follows: TGTGCTAGCAGCCGTACGACCGGGACGCCCGATACGCAGTATTTT. Protein product: CASSRTTGTPDTQYF.

This clonotype was picked up a small number of times. DNA of the CDR3: TGTGCCACCAGTGATTCAGGCTTCGAGACCCAGTACTTC. Translated: CATSDSGFETQYF. The chain employs TRBV24-1 and TRBJ2-5; D unclear. The CDR3 length is 13 residues. The V gene's germline CDR1 is KGHDR and CDR2 SFDVKD. Trimming took 2 bases from V and 5 from J, leaving 8 bases between them.